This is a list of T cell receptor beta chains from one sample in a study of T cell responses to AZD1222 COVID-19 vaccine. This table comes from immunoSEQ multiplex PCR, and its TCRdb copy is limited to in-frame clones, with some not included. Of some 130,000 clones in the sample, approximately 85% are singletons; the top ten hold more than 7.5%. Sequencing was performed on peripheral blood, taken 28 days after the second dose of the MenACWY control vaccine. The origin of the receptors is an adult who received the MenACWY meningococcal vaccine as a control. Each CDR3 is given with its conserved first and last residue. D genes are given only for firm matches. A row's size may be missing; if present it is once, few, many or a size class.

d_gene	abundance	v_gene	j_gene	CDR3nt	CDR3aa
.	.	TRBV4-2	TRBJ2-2	TGTGCCAGCAGCCAAGTTGAGTTCGGGGAGCTGTTTTTT	CASSQVEFGELFF
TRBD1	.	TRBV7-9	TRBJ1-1	TGTGCCAGCAGCAAAGAGGGACAGACGAGGAACACTGAAGCTTTCTTT	CASSKEGQTRNTEAFF
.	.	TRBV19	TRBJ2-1	TGTGCCAGTAGTATAGGACCTCCAGGCGAGCAGTTCTTC	CASSIGPPGEQFF
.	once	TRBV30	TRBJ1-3	TGTGCCTCGGCAGGGGTCCTGGTTAGGACCATATATTTT	CASAGVLVRTIYF
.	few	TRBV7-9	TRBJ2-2	TGTGCCAGCAGCTCTCCGGTCAACAGGGCCGGGGAGCTGTTTTTT	CASSSPVNRAGELFF
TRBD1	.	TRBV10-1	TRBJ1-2	TGCGCCGGCCGACAGGGGCGGGTCCGGGGCTATGGCTACACCTTC	CAGRQGRVRGYGYTF
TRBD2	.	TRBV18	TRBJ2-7	TGTGCCAGCTCACCACCGGGACTAGCCACCTACGAGCAGTACTTC	CASSPPGLATYEQYF
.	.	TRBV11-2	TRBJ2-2	TGTGCCAGCAGCTTAGGACTGAACGGGGAGCTGTTTTTT	CASSLGLNGELFF
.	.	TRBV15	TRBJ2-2	TGTGCCACCAGCAGAGGAAACCCCGGAGGGGAGCTGTTTTTT	CATSRGNPGGELFF
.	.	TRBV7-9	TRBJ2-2	TGTGCCAGCAGCTCCTCTTGGAGTAGCGACGGGGAGCTGTTTTTT	CASSSSWSSDGELFF
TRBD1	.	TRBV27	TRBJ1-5	TGTGCCAGCACCCCCGGGGGGACAGGGAAGCTATATAGCAATCAGCCCCAGCATTTT	CASTPGGTGKLYSNQPQHF
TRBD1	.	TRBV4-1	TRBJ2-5	TGCGCCAGCAGCCAACCCGGGACAGGGGTAATGGAGACCCAGTACTTC	CASSQPGTGVMETQYF
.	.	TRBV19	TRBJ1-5	TGTGCCAGTAGTCTCGGGGGCCATCAGCCCCAGCATTTT	CASSLGGHQPQHF
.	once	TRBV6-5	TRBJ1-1	TGTGCCAGCAGTTATGGGGGGGACGCGATGAACACTGAAGCTTTCTTT	CASSYGGDAMNTEAFF
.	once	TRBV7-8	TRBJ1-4	TGTGCCAGCAGCCGGGGGGTGGCTAATGAAAAACTGTTTTTT	CASSRGVANEKLFF
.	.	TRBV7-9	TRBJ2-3	TGTGCCAGCATCTCTACTTGGGGGGGCGCGACAGATACGCAGTATTTT	CASISTWGGATDTQYF
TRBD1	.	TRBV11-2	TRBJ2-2	TGTGCCAGCAGCTTAGACCCGGTCTGGGACAGGGGGCGCACCGGGGAGCTGTTTTTT	CASSLDPVWDRGRTGELFF
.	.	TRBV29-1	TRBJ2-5	TGCAGCGTGGACCAAGAGACCCAGTACTTC	CSVDQETQYF
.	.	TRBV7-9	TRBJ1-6	TGTGCCAGCAGCTTGCTGTCCCCGGGAATCCACTTT	CASSLLSPGIHF
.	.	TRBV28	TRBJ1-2	TGTGCCAGCAGTACGTCCGCGAACTATGGCTACACCTTC	CASSTSANYGYTF
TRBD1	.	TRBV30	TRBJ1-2	TGTGCCTGGATCCAACAGGGGGGCTATGGCTACACCTTC	CAWIQQGGYGYTF
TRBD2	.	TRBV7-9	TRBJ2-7	TGTGCCAGCAGCTTAGGACTAGCGGGAACGAGGGAGCAGTACTTC	CASSLGLAGTREQYF
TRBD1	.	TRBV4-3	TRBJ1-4	TGCGCCAGCAGCTACGTGTTAAGGGGGCCAAACGAAAAACTGTTTTTT	CASSYVLRGPNEKLFF
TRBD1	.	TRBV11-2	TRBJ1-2	TGTGCCAGCAGCCATCCGAAGGGGGCAGGGTTTGGCTACACCTTC	CASSHPKGAGFGYTF
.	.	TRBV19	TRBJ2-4	TGTGCCAGTAGTATCCGGGACCTTCTAGCCAAAAACATTCAGTACTTC	CASSIRDLLAKNIQYF
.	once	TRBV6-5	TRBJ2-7	TGTGCCAGCAATCAGGGGCTTGAAGAGCAGTACTTC	CASNQGLEEQYF